The 4 T cell receptor beta chains below all came from one sample that was sequenced in a study of blood T cell repertoires in COVID-19. Produced via immunoSEQ multiplex PCR; TCRdb's table is partial and in-frame only. This table has about 34,000 clones, roughly 88% appearing once. What was sequenced was peripheral blood. The receptors shown here come from a man of 80 years or more with acute or convalescent COVID-19.

V is TRBV13 and J is TRBJ2-6, with no clear D. This CDR3 has 16 amino acids. The germline V gene encodes CDR1 PRHDT and CDR2 FYEKMQ (reference sequence). V lost 5 bases and J 0 bases, leaving 11 bases between the germline ends. The CDR3 loop reads CASSPRPSSGANVLTF. The CDR3, as DNA: TGTGCCAGCAGCCCTCGTCCGAGCTCTGGGGCCAACGTCCTGACTTTC.

The chain joins TRBV9 to TRBJ2-7; the match to TRBD1 covers 7 bases. This CDR3 spans 14 amino acids. From germline, CDR1 is SGDLS and CDR2 YYNGEE. The trim removed 3 bases at V and 4 bases at J, leaving 7 bases unmatched. Here the CDR3 DNA reads TGTGCCAGCAGCGCCACAGGGGAAGGATACGAGCAGTACTTC. This sequence encodes CASSATGEGYEQYF. Based on the CDR3 plus reference TRBV9 and TRBJ2-7, the full variable domain is DSGVTQTPKHLITATGQRVTLRCSPRSGDLSVYWYQQSLDQGLQFLIQYYNGEERAKGNILERFSAQQFPDLHSELNLSSLELGDSALYFCASSATGEGYEQYFGPGTRLTVT.

This clone was found once. V is TRBV7-9 and J is TRBJ1-6, with unresolved D. CDR1 is SEHNR and CDR2 is FQNEAQ in the germline V gene (reference sequence). CDR3 size: 15 residues. The V end was cut by 3 bases, the J end by 6 bases, with 12 bases between. CDR3 in amino acids: CASSFGEFLNSPLHF. The CDR3 DNA sequence: TGTGCCAGCAGCTTCGGGGAATTCCTTAATTCACCCCTCCACTTT.

The chain recombines TRBV9 with TRBJ2-5, with TRBD2 matching over 8 bases. This CDR3 contains 16 residues. The germline V gene encodes CDR1 SGDLS and CDR2 YYNGEE. J lost 4 bases, V lost 4 bases, and 12 bases had no gene match. In nucleotides, the CDR3 is TGTGCCAGCAGCCCGAGAGGGCGGGGGGCAGCAGAGACCCAGTACTTC. This sequence encodes CASSPRGRGAAETQYF.